The next 25 T cell receptor beta chains were all read from a single sample in a study of control samples from healthy donors and cancer patients. Assay: immunoSEQ multiplex PCR; the TCRdb copy retains only in-frame clones and omits some. Of 60,000 to 75,000 clones listed, approximately 89% were seen once; the top ten hold approximately 5.1%. The sequencing input was PBMCs. The receptors here all came from a man aged 55-75 years with colorectal cancer.

V gene TRBV24-1 combines with J gene TRBJ2-5, with D possibly being TRBD2 (6 bases). Germline loops: CDR1 KGHDR, CDR2 SFDVKD. V was clipped by 5 bases and J by 5 bases, with 8 bases between them. The CDR3 runs to 12 residues. The CDR3 here is CATSVRGETQYF. The CDR3 DNA reads as TGTGCCACCAGTGTCCGGGGGGAGACCCAGTACTTC.

V and J are TRBV27 and TRBJ2-7; no firm D call. Trimming removed 6 bases at V and 6 bases at J, with 15 bases between. The CDR3 length is 13 residues. Germline V CDR1 and CDR2: MNHEY, SMNVEV (reference sequence). CDR3: CASSSSRYFEQYF. Written as DNA, the CDR3 is TGTGCCAGCAGCTCCTCGAGGTATTTCGAGCAGTACTTC.

The chain uses TRBV6-2 or TRBV6-3 and TRBJ2-2, with D unclear. Germline CDR1 and CDR2: MNHEY and SVGEGT. This CDR3 is 15 amino acids long. Deletions cut 5 bases from V and 1 base from J, with 11 bases between. The CDR3 coding sequence is TGTGCCAGCAGTAAGAGTTTGCGGAACACCGGGGAGCTGTTTTTT. Amino acids: CASSKSLRNTGELFF.

Remarks on this clone: One end of the junction varies from germline; a read error may be responsible. The same CDR3 also results from other DNA sequences found in this sample. This chain connects TRBV6-5 to TRBJ1-6, with 7 bases lining up with TRBD1. Germline V gives CDR1 MNHEY, CDR2 SVGAGI. The CDR3 totals 14 residues. Here the CDR3 DNA reads TGTGCCAGCAGTTTACAGGGGATGAATTCACCCCTTCACTTT. Residues: CASSLQGMNSPLHF.

The chain carries TRBV6-6 and TRBJ2-5; TRBD2 matches at 13 bases. V lost 5 bases and J lost 5; bases outside the gene matches: 8. The CDR3 loop spans 16 amino acids. CDR1 is MNHNY, CDR2 SVGAGI, per germline (reference sequence). The CDR3 loop is CASSRTSGGQLETQYF. As DNA, the CDR3 is TGTGCCAGCAGTAGGACTAGCGGGGGTCAATTGGAGACCCAGTACTTC.

This sequence joins TRBV6-5 and TRBJ1-2, with 9 bases lining up with TRBD1. V shed 7 bases and J 5 bases; nucleotides not matched to a gene: 8. In germline, CDR1 is MNHEY, CDR2 SVGAGI. The CDR3 extends over 14 amino acids. The CDR3: CASIPGQGVYGYTF. The CDR3, as DNA: TGTGCCAGCATTCCGGGACAGGGAGTTTATGGCTACACCTTC.

The V gene is TRBV6-5, the J gene TRBJ2-1; a weak D match, TRBD1 (6 bases). The CDR3 loop spans 13 amino acids. V shed 3 bases and J shed 4 bases, with 7 bases lying between them. Germline-derived CDR1 and CDR2 are MNHEY and SVGAGI. For the CDR3, the DNA is TGTGCCAGCAGTTATGACAGGTACAATGAGCAGTTCTTC. Its protein is CASSYDRYNEQFF.

The V gene is TRBV5-6, the J gene TRBJ1-4; TRBD1 might be the D (6 bases). The CDR3 length is 16 residues. The ends were cut back, 0 bases at V and 6 bases at J, with 15 bases in the middle. Germline-derived CDR1 and CDR2 are SGHDT and YYEEEE. The CDR3 region has the DNA TGTGCCAGCAGCTTGGTGGGGGCAGGGAAGTATGAAAAACTGTTTTTT. Its translation: CASSLVGAGKYEKLFF.

The chain has TRBV30 and TRBJ1-5; no clear D gene. V lost 3 bases and J 7 bases, leaving 13 bases between the germline ends. There are 13 residues in the CDR3. Germline-derived CDR1 and CDR2 are GTSNPN and SVGIG (reference sequence). DNA of the CDR3: TGTGCCTGGAGCGTCACAGATCGCCAGCCCCAGCATTTT. It yields the protein CAWSVTDRQPQHF.

This sequence joins TRBV18 and TRBJ2-1; possibly TRBD1 for D (5 bases). The germline V gene encodes CDR1 KGHSH and CDR2 LQKENI. This CDR3 has 13 residues. V was pared by 3 bases and J by 5 bases, with 8 bases between. CDR3 in amino acids: CASSPDSNNEQFF. The CDR3 coding sequence is TGTGCCAGCTCACCTGACAGCAACAATGAGCAGTTCTTC.

The rearrangement links TRBV18 to TRBJ2-5, with D possibly TRBD1 on 5 matching bases. CDR1 KGHSH and CDR2 LQKENI come from the germline V gene. V gave up 4 bases and J gave up 1 base, with 7 bases separating them. The CDR3 totals 13 residues. The CDR3 DNA follows: TGTGCCAGCTCACGGGGCGCCCAAGAGACCCAGTACTTC. Protein sequence: CASSRGAQETQYF.

A single count supports this clone. The chain employs TRBV11-2 and TRBJ2-1; D is unclear. The CDR3 loop spans 12 amino acids. CDR1 is SGHAT and CDR2 is FQNNGV in the germline V gene. Between the trimmed V and J ends, which lost 6 bases and 5 bases, there was a span of 8 bases. DNA of the CDR3: TGTGCCAGCAGGTTTGAACACAATGAGCAGTTCTTC. Its translation: CASRFEHNEQFF.

The genes are TRBV6-2 or TRBV6-3 and TRBJ2-1; TRBD2 agrees at 7 bases. The V and J ends lost 5 bases and 3 bases, in that order; junction bases with no gene match: 7. Germline-derived CDR1 and CDR2 are MNHEY and SVGEGT. CDR3 length: 15 residues. The DNA for the CDR3 is TGTGCCAGCAGTCCCTTTGGGGGGGGCTACAATGAGCAGTTCTTC. Protein product: CASSPFGGGYNEQFF.

The chain employs TRBV19 and TRBJ2-3, with D possibly matching TRBD2 (6 bases). The CDR3 totals 15 residues. V gave up 3 bases and J gave up 5 bases, with 15 bases separating them. CDR1 is LNHDA and CDR2 is SQIVND in the germline V gene (reference sequence). The CDR3 loop is CASSMVRGGRDTQYF. CDR3 DNA: TGTGCCAGTAGTATGGTGCGGGGTGGGAGAGATACGCAGTATTTT.

This clone was seen only once. The chain carries TRBV4-1 and TRBJ1-1; D not resolved. In germline, CDR1 is MGHRA, CDR2 YSYEKL. V was trimmed by 3 bases and J by 11 bases, leaving 16 bases between them. The CDR3 loop spans 13 amino acids. CDR3 protein: CASSQLIEGAAFF. CDR3 nucleotide sequence: TGCGCCAGCAGCCAGCTAATCGAGGGAGCCGCTTTCTTT.

The chain recombines TRBV6-5 with TRBJ2-4; 7 nucleotides match TRBD2. There are 14 residues in the CDR3. Per germline, CDR1 MNHEY and CDR2 SVGAGI. V shed 6 bases, J shed 1 base, and the junction held 3 bases outside the gene matches. The CDR3, as DNA: TGTGCCAGCAGGGGAGGGCCGGCCAAAAACATTCAGTACTTC. It encodes CASRGGPAKNIQYF.

The chain is built from TRBV14 and TRBJ1-2; D call uncertain. The CDR3 spans 12 residues. CDR1 and CDR2 (germline): SGHDN, FVKESK. V lost 1 base and J lost 7, with 7 bases in between. The CDR3 bases are TGTGCCAGCAGCCAAGGGCCTGGTGGCTACACCTTC. It yields the protein CASSQGPGGYTF. Using reference TRBV14 and TRBJ1-2 for the parts outside the CDR3, the full variable domain is EAGVTQFPSHSVIEKGQTVTLRCDPISGHDNLYWYRRVMGKEIKFLLHFVKESKQDESGMPNNRFLAERTGGTYSTLKVQPAELEDSGVYFCASSQGPGGYTFGSGTRLTVV.

This chain links TRBV5-6 with TRBJ1-1; D is unresolved. Per the germline V gene, CDR1 is SGHDT and CDR2 is YYEEEE. The CDR3 runs 12 residues. V lost 4 bases, J lost 1 base, and 5 bases lay in between. The CDR3 coding sequence is TGTGCCAGCAGCCCCCGGAACACTGAAGCTTTCTTT. Its translation: CASSPRNTEAFF.

This chain joins TRBV3-1 (or the pseudogene TRBV3-2) and TRBJ2-1; no firm D call. The V and J ends lost 1 base and 2 bases respectively, with 3 bases between them. Germline loops: CDR1 LGHDT, CDR2 YNNKEL (reference sequence). The CDR3 is 13 amino acids. The CDR3 bases are TGTGCCAGCAGCCAAGCCACCTACAATGAGCAGTTCTTC. Translated: CASSQATYNEQFF.

V and J are TRBV19 and TRBJ1-2, with TRBD1 identical over 8 bases. The J segment lost 4 bases and the V segment lost 7 bases, leaving 11 bases of the junction unmatched. Germline V gives CDR1 LNHDA, CDR2 SQIVND (reference sequence). The CDR3 runs to 15 residues. The CDR3 nucleotides read TGTGCCAGTACCGACAGGGGCATGAAGGCCTATGGCTACACCTTC. Translation: CASTDRGMKAYGYTF.

The rearrangement joins TRBV5-1 to TRBJ1-1; no firm D call. In germline, CDR1 is SGHRS, CDR2 YFSETQ. The CDR3 loop spans 15 amino acids. V gave up 6 bases and J gave up 5 bases, with 20 bases separating them. The CDR3 DNA follows: TGCGCCAGCACCACGGTGGGCGGCCCTAGTACTGAAGCTTTCTTT. Residues: CASTTVGGPSTEAFF.

J is TRBJ2-1 and V is TRBV5-6; TRBD1 or TRBD2 may be the D gene (5 bases each). The CDR3 contains 11 residues. V was shortened by 4 bases and J by 13 bases, with 12 bases between the two germline ends. Germline V gene sequence: CDR1 SGHDT, CDR2 YYEEEE. In nucleotides, the CDR3 is TGTGCCAGCAGCCGGGACGATCTCCAGTTCTTC. Its protein product is CASSRDDLQFF.

The chain joins TRBV10-3 to TRBJ2-1; possible D gene TRBD1, 5 bases. Germline-derived CDR1 and CDR2 are ENHRY and SYGVKD. Trimming took off 4 bases at V and 5 bases at J, with 15 bases between the two ends. CDR3 length: 15 residues. In nucleotides, the CDR3 is TGTGCCATCAGTGGCGGCCAGGGAACCCACAATGAGCAGTTCTTC. Translated, it gives CAISGGQGTHNEQFF.

This chain uses TRBV5-4 with TRBJ2-1, with a weak D call TRBD2 (6 bases). Between the trimmed V and J ends, which lost 4 bases and 10 bases, there was a span of 12 bases. This CDR3 comprises 12 residues. Germline CDR1 SGHNT, CDR2 YYREEE (reference sequence). In DNA form, the CDR3 reads TGTGCCAGCAGCCTTACGGGGGTAGAGCAGTTCTTC. This encodes CASSLTGVEQFF.

The chain is built from TRBV7-3 and TRBJ2-3, with 11 bases that match TRBD2. From germline, CDR1 is SGHTA and CDR2 FQGTGA. The CDR3 covers 15 residues. Trimming cost V 4 bases and J 2 bases; bases outside gene matches: 2. CDR3 amino acids: CASSSSGGPTDTQYF. The CDR3, as DNA: TGTGCCAGCAGCTCTAGCGGGGGGCCCACAGATACGCAGTATTTT. The full variable domain, its missing parts supplied by reference TRBV7-3 and TRBJ2-3, is GAGVSQTPSNKVTEKGKYVELRCDPISGHTALYWYRQSLGQGPEFLIYFQGTGAADDSGLPNDRFFAVRPEGSVSTLKIQRTERGDSAVYLCASSSSGGPTDTQYFGPGTRLTVL.